The 3 T cell receptor beta chains in this list originate from one sample, sequenced in a study of identical twins. TCRdb called the 5' RACE reads again in MiXCR, with one record for every CDR3 protein. The data show approximately 470,000 distinct CDR3 sequences, 14% seen once. The sample also formed part of further work on yellow fever vaccine responses in identical twins.

Material: CD4+ T cells sorted from blood. These receptors all come from a woman under 30 in good health.

The gene calls are TRBV6-5 and TRBJ2-3; possible D gene TRBD2, 7 bases. Between the trimmed V and J ends, which lost 0 bases and 3 bases, there was a span of 16 bases. This CDR3 is built from 17 residues. CDR1 is MNHEY, CDR2 SVGAGI, per germline. DNA for the CDR3: TGTGCCAGCAGTTACTCTGGGGGGGGGCTGGGGACAGATACGCAGTATTTT. This codes for CASSYSGGGLGTDTQYF.

This chain links TRBV7-2 with TRBJ2-5, with TRBD2 matching 9 bases. This CDR3 is 17 amino acids long. V shed 5 bases and J 5 bases; nucleotides not matched to a gene: 15. In germline, CDR1 is SGHTA, CDR2 FQGNSA. The CDR3 sequence: CASSPPGRAGGGETQYF. The DNA of the CDR3 is TGTGCCAGCAGCCCTCCTGGCCGAGCGGGAGGTGGGGAGACCCAGTACTTC.

The V call is TRBV20-1, the J call TRBJ1-2, with D uncertain. The CDR3 has 12 residues. V was pared by 1 base and J by 6 bases, with 9 bases between. Germline V lookup: CDR1 DFQATT, CDR2 SNEGSKA (reference sequence). The CDR3: CSARGDTDGYTF. CDR3 DNA sequence: TGCAGTGCTAGAGGAGACACTGATGGCTACACCTTC.